One and the same sample provided the 22 T cell receptor beta chains below, sequenced in a study of OX40 agonist ivuxolimab in advanced cancers. Some clones are missing from TCRdb's copy, which holds only in-frame ones; the method was immunoSEQ multiplex PCR. The data show about 81,000 clones, around 89% seen once. The starting material was CD4+ or CD8+ T cells sorted from blood, obtained in a trial of the OX40 agonist ivuxolimab. These TCRs come from an adult with an advanced solid tumor such as melanoma, head and neck, liver or kidney cancer.

This clone occurred a few times. The genes are TRBV18 and TRBJ2-7; 8 bases line up with TRBD1. Germline V gene lookup returns CDR1 KGHSH and CDR2 LQKENI. J gave up 2 bases and V 4 bases, and 13 bases lay outside the gene matches. The CDR3 spans 17 residues. The CDR3 is CASSLGQGKGAAYEQYF. In nucleotides, the CDR3 is TGTGCCAGCTCACTTGGACAGGGCAAAGGAGCAGCCTACGAGCAGTACTTC.

Only a few counts were recorded for this clone. The rearrangement links TRBV2 to TRBJ1-1; perhaps TRBD1 as D (5 bases). CDR1 and CDR2 from the germline V gene are SNHLY and FYNNEI. The CDR3 has 14 residues. Trimming removed 5 bases from V and 4 bases from J, with 14 bases in between. Here the CDR3 DNA reads TGTGCCAGCAGTCTGGGGCCCCGGGGCACTGAAGCTTTCTTT. Translation: CASSLGPRGTEAFF.

This clone was found a few times. J is TRBJ1-3 and V is TRBV5-8, with D possibly TRBD1 on 6 matching bases. CDR1 is SGHTS, CDR2 YDEGEE, per germline. The CDR3 loop spans 16 amino acids. Trimming took 4 bases from V and 0 from J, leaving 14 bases between them. This CDR3 reads CASSLGQFYSGNTIYF. DNA for the CDR3: TGTGCCAGCAGCCTTGGACAGTTCTACTCTGGAAACACCATATATTTT. Supplemented by reference TRBV5-8 and TRBJ1-3, the full variable domain reads EAGVTQSPTHLIKTRGQQATLRCSPISGHTSVYWYQQALGLGLQFLLWYDEGEERNRGNFPPRFSGRQFPNYSSELNVNALELEDSALYLCASSLGQFYSGNTIYFGEGSWLTVV.

CDR3 in DNA: TGCAGCGCGACAAGGGGGACGGCGGGCACTGAAGCTTTCTTT. Its translation is CSATRGTAGTEAFF. This sequence joins TRBV29-1 and TRBJ1-1; tentatively, D is TRBD1 (6 bases). This CDR3 spans 14 amino acids. The V end lost 7 bases, the J end lost 4 bases, and 19 bases lay between the germline ends. Germline V gene sequence: CDR1 SQVTM, CDR2 ANQGSEA.

The V and J genes are TRBV5-1 and TRBJ2-7; no firm D call. Trimming took 0 bases from V and 3 from J, leaving 4 bases between them. Germline CDR1 and CDR2: SGHRS and YFSETQ. This CDR3 is 12 amino acids long. Written as DNA, the CDR3 is TGCGCCAGCAGCTTGGATCTCTACGAGCAGTACTTC. Protein: CASSLDLYEQYF.

The rearrangement joins TRBV5-1 to TRBJ2-7; 8 nucleotides line up with TRBD1. CDR1 and CDR2 (germline): SGHRS, YFSETQ. The CDR3 consists of 14 residues. V gave up 4 bases and J gave up 6 bases; unmatched junction bases: 9. CDR3 in amino acids: CASSRWTGSVEQYF. The CDR3 coding sequence is TGCGCCAGCAGCCGATGGACAGGGAGCGTCGAGCAGTACTTC.

The rearrangement joins TRBV18 to TRBJ1-3, with D hard to call. The CDR3 spans 12 residues. Germline CDR1 is KGHSH and CDR2 is LQKENI. The V end lost 2 bases, the J end lost 3 bases, and 2 bases lay between the germline ends. In DNA, the CDR3 is TGTGCCAGCTCACCAATTGGAAACACCATATATTTT. It translates to CASSPIGNTIYF. The variable domain in full, with the rest retrieved from reference TRBV18 and TRBJ1-3, is NAGVMQNPRHLVRRRGQEARLRCSPMKGHSHVYWYRQLPEEGLKFMVYLQKENIIDESGMPKERFSAEFPKEGPSILRIQQVVRGDSAAYFCASSPIGNTIYFGEGSWLTVV.

The sample holds a few counts of this clone. The chain employs TRBV5-4 and TRBJ2-7; D possibly matches TRBD1 or TRBD2 (6 bases each). The V gene's germline CDR1 is SGHNT and CDR2 YYREEE (reference sequence). The CDR3 is 15 amino acids. V was clipped by 4 bases and J by 4 bases, with 18 bases between them. Here the CDR3 reads CASSPTSGGRYEQYF. CDR3 nucleotides: TGTGCCAGCAGCCCGACTAGTGGGGGGCGATACGAGCAGTACTTC.

The chain uses TRBV7-6 and TRBJ1-4; D uncertain. V gave up 5 bases and J gave up 1 base, with 14 bases separating them. The germline CDR1 and CDR2 sequences are SGHVS and FNYEAQ. The CDR3 spans 16 residues. The CDR3 DNA reads as TGTGCCAGCAGCCGGCGTGGCTTGCAAACTAATGAAAAACTGTTTTTT. This encodes CASSRRGLQTNEKLFF. The complete variable domain, with remaining parts taken from reference TRBV7-6 and TRBJ1-4, reads GAGVSQSPRYKVTKRGQDVALRCDPISGHVSLYWYRQALGQGPEFLTYFNYEAQQDKSGLPNDRFSAERPEGSISTLTIQRTEQRDSAMYRCASSRRGLQTNEKLFFGSGTQLSVL.

This chain joins TRBV5-4 and TRBJ2-2; D is uncertain. The CDR3 runs to 12 residues. V gave up 4 bases and J gave up 8 bases, with 9 bases separating them. Per the germline V gene, CDR1 is SGHNT and CDR2 is YYREEE (reference sequence). The CDR3 nucleotides are TGTGCCAGCAGCCCGACCACAGGGGAGCTGTTTTTT. Amino acids: CASSPTTGELFF.

The J gene is TRBJ1-2, the V gene TRBV4-2, with 7 bases aligning to TRBD1. The V and J ends lost 2 bases and 6 bases, in that order; junction bases with no gene match: 3. This CDR3 is 13 amino acids long. Germline V gene data show CDR1 as LGHNA and CDR2 as YNFKEQ. The CDR3 DNA is TGTGCCAGCAGCCAACAGACAGGGAATGGCTACACCTTC. It is translated as CASSQQTGNGYTF.

The J gene is TRBJ1-5, the V gene TRBV6-6; 7 bases fit TRBD1. J lost 7 bases, V lost 2 bases, and 2 bases had no gene match. Germline assignment: CDR1 MNHNY and CDR2 SVGAGI (reference sequence). This CDR3 contains 13 residues. The CDR3 protein is CASSYDRVQPQHF. The CDR3 coding sequence is TGTGCCAGCAGTTACGACAGGGTGCAGCCCCAGCATTTT.

V usage is TRBV5-1 and J usage is TRBJ2-3; D uncertain. Trimming took off 0 bases at V and 2 bases at J, with 7 bases between the two ends. The CDR3 contains 14 residues. Germline lookup yields CDR1 SGHRS and CDR2 YFSETQ. This chain's CDR3 is CASSLVQNTDTQYF. CDR3 nucleotide sequence: TGCGCCAGCAGCTTGGTCCAGAACACAGATACGCAGTATTTT.

The CDR3 DNA reads as TGTGCCAGCAGCGCCCCGGGACGCAATTCTGGAAACACCATATATTTT. Amino acid sequence: CASSAPGRNSGNTIYF. J is TRBJ1-3 and V is TRBV11-2; a weak D match, TRBD1 (5 bases). This CDR3 is 16 amino acids long. Germline V gene data show CDR1 as SGHAT and CDR2 as FQNNGV. V lost 5 bases to trimming and J lost 1 base, with 15 bases between them.

The rearrangement uses TRBV6-5 and TRBJ2-7; possibly TRBD2 for D (7 bases). The CDR3 covers 14 residues. Between the trimmed V and J ends, which lost 5 bases and 0 bases, there was a span of 11 bases. Germline V gene data show CDR1 as MNHEY and CDR2 as SVGAGI. The CDR3 nucleotides are TGTGCCAGCAGTCGAGGGGGGGGCTCCTACGAGCAGTACTTC. Its translation is CASSRGGGSYEQYF.

The V gene is TRBV25-1, the J gene TRBJ2-3; 7 nucleotides line up with TRBD2. The germline V gene encodes CDR1 MGHDK and CDR2 SYGVNS. This CDR3 has 17 residues. V was clipped by 4 bases and J by 0 bases; unmatched bases: 10. CDR3 sequence reads: CASSGDYQTASTDTQYF. In DNA, the CDR3 is TGTGCCAGCAGTGGGGACTACCAAACCGCTAGCACAGATACGCAGTATTTT.

J is TRBJ1-5 and V is TRBV27; possible D gene TRBD1, 5 bases. CDR3 length: 15 amino acids. V gave up 6 bases and J gave up 4 bases, with 16 bases separating them. Germline CDR1 reads MNHEY; CDR2 reads SMNVEV (reference sequence). Here the CDR3 DNA reads TGTGCCAGCAGCCTGATCGGGGCAGCGAATCAGCCCCAGCATTTT. This encodes CASSLIGAANQPQHF.

The V call is TRBV2, the J call TRBJ1-1; a weak D match, TRBD1 (6 bases). This CDR3 has 14 residues. The V and J ends lost 8 bases and 2 bases respectively, with 15 bases between them. Germline V gene lookup returns CDR1 SNHLY and CDR2 FYNNEI. CDR3 in amino acids: CASLRGRTNTEAFF. CDR3 DNA: TGTGCCAGCTTGAGGGGGAGAACCAACACTGAAGCTTTCTTT. Drawing the rest from reference TRBV2 and TRBJ1-1, the complete variable domain is EPEVTQTPSHQVTQMGQEVILRCVPISNHLYFYWYRQILGQKVEFLVSFYNNEISEKSEIFDDQFSVERPDGSNFTLKIRSTKLEDSAMYFCASLRGRTNTEAFFGQGTRLTVV.

The chain uses TRBV6-5 and TRBJ2-2; tentative D call: TRBD1 (6 bases). With 5 bases removed from V and 5 bases from J, the gap between germline ends came to 15 bases. The CDR3 has 15 residues. Germline lookup yields CDR1 MNHEY and CDR2 SVGAGI. The CDR3 DNA follows: TGTGCCAGCAGTCAGCAGGGGCCCCGGACCGGGGAGCTGTTTTTT. This encodes CASSQQGPRTGELFF.

This chain joins TRBV2 and TRBJ1-5; D remains ambiguous. The germline V and J ends were trimmed by 3 bases and 3 bases, with 3 bases remaining between them. CDR3 length: 12 residues. Germline V CDR1 and CDR2: SNHLY, FYNNEI. The CDR3 sequence: CASSENNQPQHF. The CDR3 bases are TGTGCCAGCAGTGAGAACAATCAGCCCCAGCATTTT. The full variable domain, rest sourced from reference TRBV2 and TRBJ1-5, is EPEVTQTPSHQVTQMGQEVILRCVPISNHLYFYWYRQILGQKVEFLVSFYNNEISEKSEIFDDQFSVERPDGSNFTLKIRSTKLEDSAMYFCASSENNQPQHFGDGTRLSIL.

The chain is built from TRBV5-5 and TRBJ2-3; tentative D call: TRBD2 (7 bases). The CDR3 runs 13 residues. The V end was cut by 5 bases, the J end by 9 bases, with 16 bases between. Germline V lookup: CDR1 SGHKS, CDR2 YYEKEE (reference sequence). CDR3 in DNA: TGTGCCAGCAGTCCTCCCTGGGGGGGCACGCAGTATTTT. It is translated as CASSPPWGGTQYF. Complete variable domain (other parts from reference TRBV5-5 and TRBJ2-3): DAGVTQSPTHLIKTRGQQVTLRCSPISGHKSVSWYQQVLGQGPQFIFQYYEKEERGRGNFPDRFSARQFPNYSSELNVNALLLGDSALYLCASSPPWGGTQYFGPGTRLTVL.

This rearrangement joins TRBV5-1 to TRBJ2-7; D ambiguous. The CDR3 runs to 12 residues. Per the germline V gene, CDR1 is SGHRS and CDR2 is YFSETQ. Trimming left V 0 bases short and J 6 bases short, with 7 bases between. The CDR3 reads CASSLEGFEQYF. For the CDR3, the DNA is TGCGCCAGCAGCTTGGAAGGGTTCGAGCAGTACTTC.